The TCR beta chain described here comes from a study of T-cell reconstitution after alpha-beta-depleted transplantation in children. A library of TCRbeta sequences, prepared with unique molecular identifiers, was generated. MiXCR was run by TCRdb on the PCR reads, yielding one entry per CDR3 protein. Of approximately 240,000 distinct CDR3 sequences listed, about 9.6% are singletons. This clonotype has at least ten counts. Trimming removed 1 base from V and 2 bases from J, with 13 bases in between. The CDR3 covers 16 residues. Germline V lookup: CDR1 SGHKS, CDR2 YYEKEE (reference sequence). The receptor was derived from a human donor who donated a stem cell graft to a child with SCID. The rearrangement joins TRBV5-5 to TRBJ1-5, with D perhaps TRBD1 (5 bases). The material was PBMCs from the stem cell graft donor, obtained from the stem cell graft. CDR3 sequence reads: CASSLYGRDRNQPQHF. CDR3 nucleotide sequence: TGTGCCAGCAGCTTGTATGGAAGGGACCGCAATCAGCCCCAGCATTTT.